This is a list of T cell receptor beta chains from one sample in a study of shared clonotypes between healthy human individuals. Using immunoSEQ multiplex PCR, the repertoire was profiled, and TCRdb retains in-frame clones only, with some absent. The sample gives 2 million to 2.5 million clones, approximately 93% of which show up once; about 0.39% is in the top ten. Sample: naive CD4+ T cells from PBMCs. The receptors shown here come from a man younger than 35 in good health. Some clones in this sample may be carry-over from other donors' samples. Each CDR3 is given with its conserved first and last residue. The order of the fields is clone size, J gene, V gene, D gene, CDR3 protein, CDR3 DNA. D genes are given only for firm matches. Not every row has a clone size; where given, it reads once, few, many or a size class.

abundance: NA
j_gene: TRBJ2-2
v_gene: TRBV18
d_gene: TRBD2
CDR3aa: CASSPLASGAGMNTGELFF
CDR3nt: TGTGCCAGCTCACCACTTGCCTCGGGAGCGGGAATGAACACCGGGGAGCTGTTTTTT

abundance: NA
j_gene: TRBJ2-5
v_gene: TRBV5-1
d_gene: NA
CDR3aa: CASSPTSTETQYF
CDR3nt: TGCGCCAGCAGCCCAACTAGTACGGAGACCCAGTACTTC

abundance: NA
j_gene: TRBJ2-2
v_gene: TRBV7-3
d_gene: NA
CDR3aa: CASSLQGPANTGELFF
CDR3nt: TGTGCCAGCAGCTTACAGGGGCCCGCGAACACCGGGGAGCTGTTTTTT

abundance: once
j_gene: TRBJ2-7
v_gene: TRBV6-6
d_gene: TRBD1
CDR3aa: CASTSGQGVYEQYF
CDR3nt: TGTGCCAGCACCTCGGGACAGGGAGTGTACGAGCAGTACTTC

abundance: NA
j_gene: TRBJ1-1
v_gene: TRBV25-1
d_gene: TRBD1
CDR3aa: CASSPGGGTEAFF
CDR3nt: TGTGCCAGCAGTCCAGGGGGCGGCACTGAAGCTTTCTTT

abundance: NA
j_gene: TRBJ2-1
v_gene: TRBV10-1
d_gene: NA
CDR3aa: CASSDVKYNEQFF
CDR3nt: TGCGCCAGCAGTGATGTAAAGTACAATGAGCAGTTCTTC

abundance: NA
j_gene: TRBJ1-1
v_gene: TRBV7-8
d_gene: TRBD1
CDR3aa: CASSAAGGKGTEAFF
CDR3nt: TGTGCCAGCAGCGCTGCAGGGGGCAAGGGCACTGAAGCTTTCTTT

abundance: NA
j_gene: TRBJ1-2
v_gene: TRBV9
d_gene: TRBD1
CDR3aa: CASSGGQGDYGYTF
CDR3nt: TGTGCCAGCAGCGGGGGACAGGGTGACTATGGCTACACCTTC

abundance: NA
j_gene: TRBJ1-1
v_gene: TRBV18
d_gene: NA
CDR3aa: CASSPRGGTEAFF
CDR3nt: TGTGCCAGCTCACCACGTGGAGGAACTGAAGCTTTCTTT

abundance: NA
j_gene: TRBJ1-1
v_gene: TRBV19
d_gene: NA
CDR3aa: CASSTRTGGDTEAFF
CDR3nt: TGTGCCAGTAGTACCCGGACCGGGGGAGACACTGAAGCTTTCTTT

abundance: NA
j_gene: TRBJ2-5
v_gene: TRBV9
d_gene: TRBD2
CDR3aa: CASSVNAGGPQETQYF
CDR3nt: TGTGCCAGCAGCGTAAACGCGGGAGGGCCTCAAGAGACCCAGTACTTC

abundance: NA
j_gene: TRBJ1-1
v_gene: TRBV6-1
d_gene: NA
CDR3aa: CASRSIMNTEAFF
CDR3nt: TGTGCCAGCCGATCGATCATGAACACTGAAGCTTTCTTT

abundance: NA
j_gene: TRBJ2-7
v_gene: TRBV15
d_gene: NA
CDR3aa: CATSTLDTAYEQYF
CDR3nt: TGTGCCACCAGCACTTTGGACACCGCCTACGAGCAGTACTTC

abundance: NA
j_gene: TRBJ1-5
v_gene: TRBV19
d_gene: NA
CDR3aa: CASSDGQLNQPQHF
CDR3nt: TGTGCCAGTAGTGACGGACAGCTCAATCAGCCCCAGCATTTT

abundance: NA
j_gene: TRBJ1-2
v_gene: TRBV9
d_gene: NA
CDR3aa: CASSVASRDGGYTF
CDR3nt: TGTGCCAGCAGCGTAGCAAGCAGGGACGGGGGCTACACCTTC

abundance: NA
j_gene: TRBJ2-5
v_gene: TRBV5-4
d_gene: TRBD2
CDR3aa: CASSSTSAGGNQYF
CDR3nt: TGTGCCAGCAGCTCAACGTCGGCGGGAGGAAACCAGTACTTC

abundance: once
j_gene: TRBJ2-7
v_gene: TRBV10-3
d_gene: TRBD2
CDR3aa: CAISVTSGFYEQYF
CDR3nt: TGTGCCATCAGTGTGACTAGCGGATTCTACGAGCAGTACTTC

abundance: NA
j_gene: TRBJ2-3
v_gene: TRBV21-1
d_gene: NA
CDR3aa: CASSKWAGGLRRAPSLLTQYF
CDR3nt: TGTGCCAGCAGCAAGTGGGCAGGGGGGCTCCGGAGGGCTCCCAGCCTCCTGACGCAGTATTTT

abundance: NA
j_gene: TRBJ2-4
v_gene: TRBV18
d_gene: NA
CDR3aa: CASSQNTGLEGGPTKNIQYF
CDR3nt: TGTGCCAGCTCACAAAATACAGGGTTGGAGGGAGGGCCAACCAAAAACATTCAGTACTTC

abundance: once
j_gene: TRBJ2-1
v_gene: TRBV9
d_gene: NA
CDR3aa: CASSTGPGDEQFF
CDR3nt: TGTGCCAGCAGCACTGGGCCGGGGGATGAGCAGTTCTTC

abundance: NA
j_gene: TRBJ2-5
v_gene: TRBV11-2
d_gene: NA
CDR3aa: CASSPRRGAQETQYF
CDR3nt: TGTGCCAGCAGCCCCCGTCGAGGGGCCCAAGAGACCCAGTACTTC

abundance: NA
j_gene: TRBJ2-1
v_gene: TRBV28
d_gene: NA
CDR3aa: CASSLAGIYNEQFF
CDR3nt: TGTGCCAGCAGTTTAGCCGGAATATACAATGAGCAGTTCTTC

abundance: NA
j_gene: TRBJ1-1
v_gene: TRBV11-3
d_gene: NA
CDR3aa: CASSLECGGPANTEAFF
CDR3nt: TGTGCCAGCAGCTTAGAGTGCGGGGGTCCGGCGAACACTGAAGCTTTCTTT

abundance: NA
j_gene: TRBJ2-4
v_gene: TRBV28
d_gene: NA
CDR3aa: CASSPPGSSRDIQYF
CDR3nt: TGTGCCAGCAGCCCTCCCGGGTCATCCAGGGACATTCAGTACTTC

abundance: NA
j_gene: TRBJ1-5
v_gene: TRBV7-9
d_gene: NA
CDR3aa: CASSPTGSQPQHF
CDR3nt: TGTGCCAGCAGCCCAACTGGGTCTCAGCCCCAGCATTTT

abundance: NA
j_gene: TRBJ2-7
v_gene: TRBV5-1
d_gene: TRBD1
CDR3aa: CASSQGTALTYEQYF
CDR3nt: TGCGCCAGCAGCCAAGGGACAGCCCTTACCTACGAGCAGTACTTC

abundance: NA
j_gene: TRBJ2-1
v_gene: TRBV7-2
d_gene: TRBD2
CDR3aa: CASSLGRAGHNEQFF
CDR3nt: TGTGCCAGCAGCTTAGGGCGAGCGGGACACAATGAGCAGTTCTTC

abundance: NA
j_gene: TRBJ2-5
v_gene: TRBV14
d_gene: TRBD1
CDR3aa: CASSRRGQDIQETQYF
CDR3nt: TGTGCCAGCAGCCGGAGGGGACAGGATATCCAAGAGACCCAGTACTTC

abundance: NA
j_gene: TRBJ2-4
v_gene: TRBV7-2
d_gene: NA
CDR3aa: CASSYRTLGNIQYF
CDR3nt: TGTGCCAGCAGCTACCGGACCCTGGGGAACATTCAGTACTTC

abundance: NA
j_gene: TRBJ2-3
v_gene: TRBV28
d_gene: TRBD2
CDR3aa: CASSQGLAGGVYF
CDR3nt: TGTGCCAGCAGTCAAGGACTAGCGGGAGGTGTTTATTTT

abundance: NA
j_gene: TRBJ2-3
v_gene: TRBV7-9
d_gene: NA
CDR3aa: CASSQGTDTQYF
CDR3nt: TGTGCCAGCAGCCAGGGGACAGATACGCAGTATTTT

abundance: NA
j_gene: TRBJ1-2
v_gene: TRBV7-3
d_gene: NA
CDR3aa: CASSPVEIQNYGYTF
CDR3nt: TGTGCCAGCAGCCCCGTCGAGATCCAGAACTATGGCTACACCTTC

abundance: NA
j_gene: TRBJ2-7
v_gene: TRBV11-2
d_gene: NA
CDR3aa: CASSLEGVEQYF
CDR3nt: TGTGCCAGCAGCTTAGAAGGGGTAGAGCAGTACTTC

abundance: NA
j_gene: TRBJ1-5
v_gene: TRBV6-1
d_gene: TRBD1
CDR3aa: CASSLGQTNQPQHF
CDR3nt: TGTGCCAGCAGTCTGGGACAGACCAATCAGCCCCAGCATTTT

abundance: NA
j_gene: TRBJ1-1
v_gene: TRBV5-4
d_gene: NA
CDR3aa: CASSSLSVTEAFF
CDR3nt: TGTGCCAGCAGCAGCTTGAGTGTCACTGAAGCTTTCTTT

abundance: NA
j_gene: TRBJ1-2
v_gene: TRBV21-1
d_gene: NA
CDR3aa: CASSKAPATNYGYTF
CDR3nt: TGTGCCAGCAGCAAAGCTCCAGCCACAAACTATGGCTACACCTTC

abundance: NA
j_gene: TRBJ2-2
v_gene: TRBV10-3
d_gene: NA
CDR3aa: CAISDKSGELFF
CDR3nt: TGTGCCATCAGTGACAAATCCGGGGAGCTGTTTTTT

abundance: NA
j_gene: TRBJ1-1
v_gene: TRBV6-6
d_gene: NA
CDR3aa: CASSGTGWWAFF
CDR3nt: TGTGCCAGCAGTGGCACAGGGTGGTGGGCTTTCTTT

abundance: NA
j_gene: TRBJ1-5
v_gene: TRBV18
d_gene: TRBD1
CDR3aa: CASSVGTGDQPQHF
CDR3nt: TGTGCCAGCTCAGTCGGGACAGGGGATCAGCCCCAGCATTTT

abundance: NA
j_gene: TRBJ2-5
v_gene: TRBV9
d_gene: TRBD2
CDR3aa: CASSLRTREETQYF
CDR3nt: TGTGCCAGCAGCCTACGGACTAGGGAAGAGACCCAGTACTTC